Described below is a single T cell receptor (beta chain) sequence and its context. These data belong to a study of shared clonotypes between healthy human individuals. The V end lost 4 bases, the J end lost 3 bases, and 16 bases lay between the germline ends. Germline assignment: CDR1 SGHRS and CDR2 YFSETQ. CDR3 length: 15 amino acids. The assay was immunoSEQ multiplex PCR, and TCRdb's table has in-frame clones only and misses some. The data hold more than 1.2 million clones, with 98% observed a single time. The sequencing input was naive CD4+ T cells sorted from blood. Subset meaning: CD45RA+ positively selected. The chain carries TRBV5-1 and TRBJ1-2; D is undetermined. This receptor was identified in a man under 40 in good health. CDR3 DNA sequence: TGCGCCAGCAGCCGGGGAGGGATGGCTGACTATGGCTACACCTTC. Translated, it gives CASSRGGMADYGYTF. The full variable domain, with the rest looked up from reference TRBV5-1 and TRBJ1-2, is KAGVTQTPRYLIKTRGQQVTLSCSPISGHRSVSWYQQTPGQGLQFLFEYFSETQRNKGNFPGRFSGRQFSNSRSEMNVSTLELGDSALYLCASSRGGMADYGYTFGSGTRLTVV.